Each of the 23 T cell receptor beta chains below was sequenced from the same sample in a study of T-cell memory formation after mild COVID-19. TCRdb recomputed calls from the 5' RACE reads with MiXCR, one row per CDR3 protein. The data hold 500,000 to 600,000 distinct CDR3 sequences, with approximately 19% observed a single time. The sample taken for sequencing was PBMCs or a T cell subset sorted from them (not recorded which). These receptors were collected from an adult woman who had mild COVID-19 (a few samples of this study predate the infection). Cell type and time point are not known.

The rearrangement links TRBV19 to TRBJ1-1; D might be TRBD1 (5 bases). The V gene's germline CDR1 is LNHDA and CDR2 SQIVND (reference sequence). V was shortened by 3 bases and J by 6 bases, with 14 bases between the two germline ends. This CDR3 contains 14 residues. This chain's CDR3 is CASSISFGDAEAFF. The CDR3, as DNA: TGTGCCAGTAGTATTTCCTTTGGGGACGCTGAAGCTTTCTTT.

This clonotype was seen more than once but under ten times. V usage is TRBV5-1 and J usage is TRBJ2-1, with 9 bases lining up with TRBD2. This CDR3 spans 16 amino acids. After removal of 0 bases from V and 2 bases from J, the junction contained 3 bases not matched to a gene. Germline loops: CDR1 SGHRS, CDR2 YFSETQ. The CDR3 here is CASSLGLAGTYNEQFF. In nucleotides, the CDR3 is TGCGCCAGCAGCTTGGGGCTAGCGGGAACCTACAATGAGCAGTTCTTC.

The genes are TRBV5-1 and TRBJ2-1; D unresolved. Germline values: CDR1 SGHRS, CDR2 YFSETQ. The CDR3 extends over 13 amino acids. The germline V and J ends were trimmed by 1 base and 5 bases, with 7 bases remaining between them. CDR3 in amino acids: CASSLQRNNEQFF. CDR3 bases: TGCGCCAGCAGCTTGCAGAGAAACAATGAGCAGTTCTTC.

This clonotype occurred many times. The chain has TRBV7-2 and TRBJ2-3; 7 bases match TRBD2. Germline values: CDR1 SGHTA, CDR2 FQGNSA. Trimming removed 5 bases from V and 4 bases from J; junction bases left unmatched: 6. CDR3 size: 14 residues. The CDR3 region is CASSVGAGADTQYF. The DNA for the CDR3 is TGTGCCAGCAGCGTAGGGGCGGGAGCAGATACGCAGTATTTT.

This clonotype was detected only a few times. The gene calls are TRBV11-3 and TRBJ2-7; 7 nucleotides agree with TRBD1. This CDR3 has 15 residues. V dropped 5 bases and J dropped 5; count of bases not matched to a gene: 12. Germline loops: CDR1 SGHNT, CDR2 YENEEA. Here the CDR3 DNA reads TGTGCCAGCAGCCGACGTGACAGGACAGGAGACGAGCAGTACTTC. It translates to CASSRRDRTGDEQYF. Based on the CDR3 plus reference TRBV11-3 and TRBJ2-7, the full variable domain is EAGVVQSPRYKIIEKKQPVAFWCNPISGHNTLYWYLQNLGQGPELLIRYENEEAVDDSQLPKDRFSAERLKGVDSTLKIQPAELGDSAVYLCASSRRDRTGDEQYFGPGTRLTVT.

The chain combines TRBV5-1 with TRBJ2-7, with 9 nucleotides matching TRBD1. There are 14 residues in the CDR3. V lost 5 bases to trimming and J lost 1 base; unmatched junction nucleotides: 4. The germline V gene has CDR1 SGHRS and CDR2 YFSETQ. The CDR3 DNA reads TGCGCCAGCAGAACGACAGGGGGGTCCTACGAGCAGTACTTC. It yields the protein CASRTTGGSYEQYF.

This clonotype has only a few counts. The V call is TRBV12-3 or TRBV12-4, the J call TRBJ2-3; 12 positions agree with TRBD1. The trim removed 5 bases at V and 6 bases at J, leaving 6 bases unmatched. The CDR3 spans 15 residues. The CDR3 DNA sequence: TGTGCCAGCAGTATAGGGACAGGGGGCCCCGATACGCAGTATTTT. Translating it yields CASSIGTGGPDTQYF.

The V and J genes are TRBV10-3 and TRBJ2-3, with D tentatively TRBD1 (5 bases). Germline CDR1 and CDR2: ENHRY and SYGVKD. Trimming cost V 3 bases and J 0 bases, with 7 bases left between them. The CDR3 contains 14 residues. The CDR3: CAISERGSTDTQYF. In DNA, the CDR3 is TGTGCCATCAGTGAAAGGGGAAGCACAGATACGCAGTATTTT.

This clonotype came up a few times. The chain recombines TRBV15 with TRBJ2-7; 9 nucleotides line up with TRBD2. Per germline, CDR1 LNHNV and CDR2 YYDKDF (reference sequence). The CDR3 consists of 14 residues. The ends lost 0 bases at V and 6 bases at J; junction bases unmatched: 3. This CDR3 reads CATSREASGVEQYF. CDR3 DNA: TGTGCCACCAGCAGAGAGGCTAGCGGGGTCGAGCAGTACTTC.

This clonotype was observed a handful of times. The chain employs TRBV7-6 and TRBJ1-3; 8 bases map to TRBD1. The length of the CDR3 is 13 residues. The V segment lost 3 bases and the J segment 10 bases; nucleotides outside the gene matches: 5. Germline CDR1 SGHVS, CDR2 FNYEAQ. In nucleotides, the CDR3 is TGTGCCAGCAGCTTGGACAGGGCCGGGACCATATATTTT. This translates into CASSLDRAGTIYF.

The V and J genes are TRBV9 and TRBJ2-1; 8 nucleotides line up with TRBD2. V shed 0 bases and J 2 bases; nucleotides not matched to a gene: 4. Per germline, CDR1 SGDLS and CDR2 YYNGEE. This CDR3 has 16 residues. CDR3 coding DNA: TGTGCCAGCAGCGTAGCCAGCGGGAGCACCTACAATGAGCAGTTCTTC. Protein: CASSVASGSTYNEQFF.

This clonotype was seen repeatedly, ten times or more. The gene calls are TRBV5-1 and TRBJ1-1, with TRBD1 matching over 9 bases. This CDR3 region has 16 residues. The germline V gene has CDR1 SGHRS and CDR2 YFSETQ. Losses at the gene ends were 4 bases for V and 4 bases for J; bases not matched to a gene: 11. The CDR3: CASSTGSTGGITEAFF. The DNA for the CDR3 is TGCGCCAGCAGCACCGGATCGACAGGGGGTATCACTGAAGCTTTCTTT.

This sequence joins TRBV7-9 and TRBJ2-1; 7 positions match TRBD1. With 7 bases clipped from V and 4 bases from J, the junction kept 4 bases outside the gene matches. Germline V lookup: CDR1 SEHNR, CDR2 FQNEAQ (reference sequence). CDR3 length equals 13 residues. The CDR3, as DNA: TGTGCCAGCACCCAGACAGGGTACAATGAGCAGTTCTTC. Its protein product is CASTQTGYNEQFF. Looking up the rest from reference TRBV7-9 and TRBJ2-1 gives the full variable domain: DTGVSQNPRHKITKRGQNVTFRCDPISEHNRLYWYRQTLGQGPEFLTYFQNEAQLEKSRLLSDRFSAERPKGSFSTLEIQRTEQGDSAMYLCASTQTGYNEQFFGPGTRLTVL.

This clonotype was recorded once. The chain links TRBV29-1 to TRBJ2-7, with D perhaps matching TRBD1 (5 bases). Trimming removed 2 bases from V and 3 bases from J, with 17 bases in between. The germline V gene encodes CDR1 SQVTM and CDR2 ANQGSEA. The CDR3 is made up of 15 amino acids. CDR3 residues: CSVESQGPFNYEQYF. The CDR3 nucleotides read TGCAGCGTTGAAAGCCAGGGTCCCTTTAACTACGAGCAGTACTTC.

There are many counts of this clonotype. The chain joins TRBV7-6 to TRBJ1-5; D uncertain. This CDR3 is built from 12 residues. Looked up from germline, CDR1 is SGHVS and CDR2 is FNYEAQ. Between the trimmed V and J ends, which lost 9 bases and 2 bases, there was a span of 8 bases. The CDR3, as DNA: TGTGCCAGTGGGATGGGCAATCAGCCCCAGCATTTT. Protein: CASGMGNQPQHF.

The chain couples TRBV20-1 to TRBJ2-1, with D possibly being TRBD2 (6 bases). This CDR3 spans 16 amino acids. Trimming cost V 6 bases and J 10 bases, with 28 bases left between them. Germline V gives CDR1 DFQATT, CDR2 SNEGSKA (reference sequence). The CDR3 sequence is CSAADPGLATPEEQFF. The CDR3, as DNA: TGCAGTGCCGCTGATCCGGGACTCGCAACCCCGGAGGAGCAGTTCTTC.

The gene calls are TRBV7-6 and TRBJ2-7; no clear D. Germline V lookup: CDR1 SGHVS, CDR2 FNYEAQ. The CDR3 sequence is 14 residues long. Deletions cut 6 bases from V and 3 bases from J, with 15 bases between. CDR3 coding DNA: TGTGCCAGCAGTCTCCACGGTGAGGACTACGAGCAGTACTTC. Encoded protein: CASSLHGEDYEQYF.

This clonotype has more than one count but fewer than ten. The chain has TRBV11-3 and TRBJ2-2, with D unclear. V lost 10 bases, J lost 3 bases, and 18 bases lay in between. The CDR3 runs 15 residues. Germline V gene sequence: CDR1 SGHNT, CDR2 YENEEA. In DNA, the CDR3 is TGTGCCACCCCTAGGAAGCTCGGTTACACCGGGGAGCTGTTTTTT. This codes for CATPRKLGYTGELFF.

In its sample, this clonotype was seen a few times. This chain links TRBV7-9 with TRBJ1-1; D ambiguous. The germline CDR1 and CDR2 sequences are SEHNR and FQNEAQ (reference sequence). This CDR3 is built from 12 residues. Between the trimmed V and J ends, which lost 2 bases and 7 bases, there was a span of 8 bases. The CDR3 coding sequence is TGTGCCAGCAGCTTAATCCGGGTTGAAGCTTTCTTT. Amino acids: CASSLIRVEAFF.

A few counts support this clonotype. The chain recombines TRBV9 with TRBJ1-2, with D maybe TRBD1 (5 bases). The CDR3 has 17 residues. V gave up 4 bases and J gave up 8 bases, with 27 bases separating them. Germline values: CDR1 SGDLS, CDR2 YYNGEE. The CDR3 bases are TGTGCCAGCAGCCCTCGGTTGGGGGGACCCTCTTTAGAGGGCTACACCTTC. Amino acid sequence: CASSPRLGGPSLEGYTF.

In its sample, this clonotype was seen once. The V gene is TRBV29-1, the J gene TRBJ1-1; D may be TRBD1 (5 bases). The CDR3 sequence is 14 residues long. The germline V and J ends were trimmed by 3 bases and 1 base, with 12 bases remaining between them. Germline V lookup: CDR1 SQVTM, CDR2 ANQGSEA. In DNA form, the CDR3 reads TGCAGCGTTGAGGGGAGACAGAGGAACACTGAAGCTTTCTTT. Residues: CSVEGRQRNTEAFF.

The V gene is TRBV5-5, the J gene TRBJ2-1; possibly TRBD2 for D (6 bases). Per germline, CDR1 SGHKS and CDR2 YYEKEE (reference sequence). Trimming removed 5 bases from V and 2 bases from J, with 20 bases in between. The CDR3 contains 17 residues. The CDR3 region is CASSHGLTKATYNEQFF. The DNA of the CDR3 is TGTGCCAGCAGTCATGGACTAACTAAAGCGACCTACAATGAGCAGTTCTTC. Full variable domain (missing parts from reference TRBV5-5 and TRBJ2-1): DAGVTQSPTHLIKTRGQQVTLRCSPISGHKSVSWYQQVLGQGPQFIFQYYEKEERGRGNFPDRFSARQFPNYSSELNVNALLLGDSALYLCASSHGLTKATYNEQFFGPGTRLTVL.

The chain combines TRBV5-1 with TRBJ2-1, with TRBD2 as a possible D gene (7 bases). Trimming pared 4 bases from V and 4 bases from J, leaving 18 bases between. The CDR3 runs to 16 residues. The germline V gene has CDR1 SGHRS and CDR2 YFSETQ. DNA for the CDR3: TGCGCCAGCAGCCCGGCGGGGGCCACGATTTACAATGAGCAGTTCTTC. It is translated as CASSPAGATIYNEQFF.